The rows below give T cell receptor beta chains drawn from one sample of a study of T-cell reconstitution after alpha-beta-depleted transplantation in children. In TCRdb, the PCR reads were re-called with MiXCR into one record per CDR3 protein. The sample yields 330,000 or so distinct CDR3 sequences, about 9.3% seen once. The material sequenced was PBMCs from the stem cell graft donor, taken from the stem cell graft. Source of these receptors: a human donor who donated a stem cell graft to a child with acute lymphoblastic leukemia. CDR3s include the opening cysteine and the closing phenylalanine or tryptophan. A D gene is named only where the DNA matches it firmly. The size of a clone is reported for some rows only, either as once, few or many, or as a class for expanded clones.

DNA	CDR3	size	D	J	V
TGTGCCAGCAGCCTCACCGGGACGCCCTACAATGAGCAGTTCTTC	CASSLTGTPYNEQFF	many	.	TRBJ2-1	TRBV11-3
TGTGCCAGCAGCCAAGTTGCCGGCGGGTTCTCCTACGAGCAGTACTTC	CASSQVAGGFSYEQYF	.	.	TRBJ2-7	TRBV4-2
TGTGCCAGCAGCCCGCGAGGTGGCAGGGCCCCCTACGAGCAGTACTTC	CASSPRGGRAPYEQYF	.	.	TRBJ2-7	TRBV3-1
TGCGCCAGCAGCAGACCGGACAGGGACTACACTGAAGCTTTCTTT	CASSRPDRDYTEAFF	.	TRBD1	TRBJ1-1	TRBV5-1
TGTGCCAGCAGCCAAGGTCAGGAACGGGACATTCAGTACTTC	CASSQGQERDIQYF	many	.	TRBJ2-4	TRBV4-2
TGTGCCAGCAGCTCGAGGGCCTTCGGGTACGAGCAGTACTTC	CASSSRAFGYEQYF	.	.	TRBJ2-7	TRBV7-8
TGTGCCAGCAGCTTAGTTGGAGTCCCCGATGAGCAGTTCTTC	CASSLVGVPDEQFF	.	.	TRBJ2-1	TRBV7-2
TGTGCCAGCAGCCCGCATAGCGGGCCGAGCTCCTACAATGAGCAGTTCTTC	CASSPHSGPSSYNEQFF	few	TRBD2	TRBJ2-1	TRBV3-1
TGTGCCAGCAGCTTAACGGGTCGAGAAGCTTTCTTT	CASSLTGREAFF	few	.	TRBJ1-1	TRBV7-3
TGTGCCAGCACCCATTCCAGCACAGATACGCAGTATTTT	CASTHSSTDTQYF	.	.	TRBJ2-3	TRBV7-2
TGCGCCAGCAGCCAAGATCCAGGGGCGAGAAAAAACATTCAGTACTTC	CASSQDPGARKNIQYF	many	.	TRBJ2-4	TRBV4-3
TGTGCCAGCGGCTTAGGGGGACTAGCGGGAGTTGGAGGTTCGGAGACCCAGTACTTC	CASGLGGLAGVGGSETQYF	.	TRBD2	TRBJ2-5	TRBV12-3/TRBV12-4
TGTGCCAGCAGCTTGGACCCACAGGGAGCGGGAGTCTCGGGGTATGAGCAGTTCTTC	CASSLDPQGAGVSGYEQFF	.	TRBD2	TRBJ2-1	TRBV5-4
TGCGCCAGCAGAGCCCAGGGAGGGATGACAGATACGCAGTATTTT	CASRAQGGMTDTQYF	.	TRBD2	TRBJ2-3	TRBV5-1
TGTGCCATCAGACCCGATCCACAGGGGCAGGGGTCCTACGAGCAGTACTTC	CAIRPDPQGQGSYEQYF	.	TRBD1	TRBJ2-7	TRBV10-3